The 26 T cell receptor beta chains below were found in one sample sequenced in a study of cytomegalovirus exposure and HLA in healthy donors. The PCR employed 60 Vbeta primers together with 13 Jbeta primers. The data were produced by immunoSEQ multiplex PCR, yet TCRdb's version contains in-frame clones alone and is incomplete. The sample shows roughly 67,000 clones, 78% of them seen only once. Sequencing was performed on PBMCs. The receptor set was obtained from a middle-aged man in good health and CMV-seronegative.

The chain recombines TRBV29-1 with TRBJ1-1, with 10 bases fitting TRBD1. Unmatched junction bases numbered 5, after V lost 6 bases and J lost 7 bases. The CDR3 is 12 residues long. Germline lookup yields CDR1 SQVTM and CDR2 ANQGSEA. The CDR3 sequence is CSVGTGEIEAFF. The CDR3 bases are TGCAGCGTGGGGACAGGGGAAATTGAAGCTTTCTTT.

As regards this clone: Relative to the germline gene, one junction end is altered; a read error may explain this. The V and J genes are TRBV4-2 and TRBJ1-2; tentative D call: TRBD1 (5 bases). There are 16 residues in the CDR3. Per the germline V gene, CDR1 is LGHNA and CDR2 is YNFKEQ. The CDR3 loop reads CASGQESVGAVGGYTF. The CDR3 nucleotides are TGTGCCAGCGGCCAAGAGAGTGTAGGGGCGGTAGGAGGCTACACCTTC.

Concerning this clone: An end of the junction differs from the germline gene, which may be a read error. The J gene is TRBJ2-1, the V gene TRBV7-9; 8 bases align to TRBD1. CDR3 length: 16 residues. Germline V CDR1 and CDR2: SEHNR, FQNEAQ (reference sequence). The CDR3 spells CSSSLASQGAYNEQFF. In DNA form, the CDR3 reads TGTTCCAGCAGCTTAGCAAGTCAGGGGGCTTATAATGAGCAGTTCTTC.

This chain links TRBV19 with TRBJ1-5; no clear D. The CDR3 consists of 17 residues. Trimming took off 3 bases at V and 0 bases at J, with 15 bases between the two ends. Per germline, CDR1 LNHDA and CDR2 SQIVND (reference sequence). CDR3 sequence (DNA): TGTGCCAGTAGTATTTCCCCCCTAACCCTTAGCAATCAGCCCCAGCATTTT. It is translated as CASSISPLTLSNQPQHF.

This rearrangement joins TRBV7-6 to TRBJ1-2, with D perhaps matching TRBD1 (5 bases). The germline V and J ends were trimmed by 4 bases and 3 bases, with 12 bases remaining between them. The CDR3 is 14 amino acids. The germline CDR1 and CDR2 sequences are SGHVS and FNYEAQ. CDR3 coding DNA: TGTGCCAGCAGCTCACAACCGACAGACTATGGCTACACCTTC. Translating it yields CASSSQPTDYGYTF.

The V call is TRBV15, the J call TRBJ2-2, with 10 bases lining up with TRBD2. Germline CDR1 and CDR2: LNHNV and YYDKDF (reference sequence). Losses at the gene ends were 0 bases for V and 0 bases for J; bases not matched to a gene: 7. The CDR3 totals 19 residues. The CDR3 nucleotides are TGTGCCACCAGCAGAGATCTAGCGGGAGTCTTTTCGAACACCGGGGAGCTGTTTTTT. Its protein product is CATSRDLAGVFSNTGELFF.

The chain links TRBV5-4 to TRBJ2-2; the match to TRBD1 covers 8 bases. V shed 4 bases, J shed 4 bases, and the junction held 3 bases outside the gene matches. The CDR3 extends over 14 amino acids. Germline CDR1 reads SGHNT; CDR2 reads YYREEE (reference sequence). The CDR3: CASSPDRVTGELFF. The CDR3 bases are TGTGCCAGCAGCCCGGACAGGGTCACCGGGGAGCTGTTTTTT. Full variable domain (rest looked up from reference TRBV5-4 and TRBJ2-2): ETGVTQSPTHLIKTRGQQVTLRCSSQSGHNTVSWYQQALGQGPQFIFQYYREEENGRGNFPPRFSGLQFPNYSSELNVNALELDDSALYLCASSPDRVTGELFFGEGSRLTVL.

This sequence joins TRBV11-2 and TRBJ2-7; 7 bases map to TRBD1. J was trimmed by 4 bases and V by 5 bases; bases with no gene match: 11. Germline lookup yields CDR1 SGHAT and CDR2 FQNNGV. The CDR3 length is 15 residues. For the CDR3, the DNA is TGTGCCAGCAGCCGGGGTACCGACAGGGTATACGAGCAGTACTTC. It yields the protein CASSRGTDRVYEQYF.

The genes are TRBV11-2 and TRBJ1-6; the D gene is possibly TRBD1 (5 bases). This CDR3 region has 18 residues. Trimming left V 2 bases short and J 0 bases short, with 14 bases between. Germline lookup yields CDR1 SGHAT and CDR2 FQNNGV. CDR3: CASSLSGVISSYNSPLHF. CDR3 DNA sequence: TGTGCCAGCAGCTTATCGGGGGTCATTAGCTCCTATAATTCACCCCTCCACTTT.

The chain employs TRBV6-5 and TRBJ2-7; D is ambiguous. The CDR3 has 13 amino acids. Germline V lookup: CDR1 MNHEY, CDR2 SVGAGI. V lost 6 bases and J lost 2, with 11 bases in between. This CDR3 is CASRSTETYEQYF. The CDR3 nucleotides are TGTGCCAGCAGATCAACAGAAACCTACGAGCAGTACTTC.

The V call is TRBV5-4, the J call TRBJ2-5; D is perhaps TRBD1 (5 bases). V was clipped by 5 bases and J by 5 bases, with 13 bases between them. The CDR3 sequence is 13 residues long. Germline V gene data show CDR1 as SGHNT and CDR2 as YYREEE (reference sequence). For the CDR3, the DNA is TGTGCCAGCAGGAGGACACCCCGGGAGACCCAGTACTTC. Amino acid sequence: CASRRTPRETQYF.

V gene TRBV28 combines with J gene TRBJ2-5; 8 bases map to TRBD2. Germline CDR1 reads MDHEN; CDR2 reads SYDVKM. This CDR3 has 15 amino acids. The V and J ends lost 2 bases and 4 bases, in that order; junction bases with no gene match: 6. The DNA of the CDR3 is TGTGCCAGCAGTTTAGGGACTAGGGGGGGAGAGACCCAGTACTTC. It specifies CASSLGTRGGETQYF.

The chain carries TRBV27 and TRBJ2-2, with D possibly being TRBD2 (6 bases). This CDR3 has 15 amino acids. Germline assignment: CDR1 MNHEY and CDR2 SMNVEV (reference sequence). Trimming removed 6 bases at V and 6 bases at J, with 17 bases between. The CDR3 region is CASSLAGSSPGELFF. CDR3 sequence (DNA): TGTGCCAGCAGCCTGGCGGGAAGCTCGCCCGGGGAGCTGTTTTTT.

This clone was recorded a few times. The V gene is TRBV12-5, the J gene TRBJ1-1; D is possibly TRBD1 (6 bases). The CDR3 sequence is 13 residues long. Deletions cut 7 bases from V and 6 bases from J, with 15 bases between. Germline values: CDR1 LGHNT, CDR2 FRNRAP. The CDR3 is CASAPGAASEAFF. DNA for the CDR3: TGTGCTAGTGCCCCAGGGGCGGCATCTGAAGCTTTCTTT. Based on the CDR3 plus reference TRBV12-5 and TRBJ1-1, the full variable domain is DARVTQTPRHKVTEMGQEVTMRCQPILGHNTVFWYRQTMMQGLELLAYFRNRAPLDDSGMPKDRFSAEMPDATLATLKIQPSEPRDSAVYFCASAPGAASEAFFGQGTRLTVV.

The V and J genes are TRBV25-1 and TRBJ2-3; TRBD1 matches at 10 bases. Trimming at V came to 7 bases and at J to 3 bases, leaving 7 bases not matched to a gene. There are 15 residues in the CDR3. In germline, CDR1 is MGHDK, CDR2 SYGVNS. The chain's CDR3 is CASTRTGGRTDTQYF. The CDR3 DNA follows: TGTGCCAGCACCCGGACAGGGGGAAGGACAGATACGCAGTATTTT. The full variable domain, completed using reference TRBV25-1 and TRBJ2-3, is EADIYQTPRYLVIGTGKKITLECSQTMGHDKMYWYQQDPGMELHLIHYSYGVNSTEKGDLSSESTVSRIRTEHFPLTLESARPSHTSQYLCASTRTGGRTDTQYFGPGTRLTVL.

J is TRBJ2-5 and V is TRBV5-1; the D is unclear. The J call is uncertain, as TRBJ2-7 better fits the DNA end. The germline V gene encodes CDR1 SGHRS and CDR2 YFSETQ. CDR3 length equals 13 residues. CDR3 region: CASSSPSSYEQYF. DNA of the CDR3: TGCGCCAGCAGCTCCCCCTCCTCCTACGAGCAGTACTTC.

J is TRBJ1-5 and V is TRBV6-6, with TRBD1 matching over 8 bases. This CDR3 region has 15 residues. CDR1 and CDR2 (germline): MNHNY, SVGAGI (reference sequence). The junction had 4 bases not matched to a gene; V was cut back by 5 bases and J by 1 base. CDR3 nucleotides: TGTGCCAGCAGTCCAGGGGGCTGGAGCAATCAGCCCCAGCATTTT. This gives the protein CASSPGGWSNQPQHF.

V is TRBV5-1 and J is TRBJ2-2; no definite D call. Germline V lookup: CDR1 SGHRS, CDR2 YFSETQ. This CDR3 region has 17 residues. Trimming shortened V by 0 bases and J by 0 bases, and 12 bases separated the two germline ends. CDR3 sequence reads: CASSLVPEKTNTGELFF. The CDR3 DNA follows: TGCGCCAGCAGCTTGGTTCCAGAAAAAACGAACACCGGGGAGCTGTTTTTT.

The genes are TRBV21-1 and TRBJ2-1; the D call in the table, TRBD1, was not verified against the DNA. TRBV21-1 is deemed a pseudogene. The length of the CDR3 is 15 residues. The CDR3 nucleotides are TGTGCCAGCAGCCTCCCCGGGCAGGGGCCGGGTGAGCAGTTCTTC. It codes for CASSLPGQGPGEQFF.

The chain couples TRBV19 to TRBJ2-5; D may be TRBD1 (6 bases). Matching the DNA end better, TRBJ2-7 makes the J call doubtful. This CDR3 has 15 amino acids. CDR1 and CDR2 from the germline V gene are LNHDA and SQIVND (reference sequence). The CDR3 is CASRITGSIGYEQYF. The CDR3 DNA follows: TGTGCCAGTAGAATAACAGGGTCCATCGGTTACGAGCAGTACTTC.

A few counts support this clone. Other DNA sequences in the sample encode the same CDR3. The V gene is TRBV2, the J gene TRBJ2-5; 7 bases are shared with TRBD1. CDR1 is SNHLY and CDR2 is FYNNEI in the germline V gene. The V gene end was trimmed by 6 bases and the J gene end by 4 bases; junction bases not matched to a gene: 5. The CDR3 is 13 residues long. CDR3 sequence (DNA): TGTGCCAGCAGACAGGGGCCGGGAGAGACCCAGTACTTC. It translates to CASRQGPGETQYF. The full variable domain, completed using reference TRBV2 and TRBJ2-5, is EPEVTQTPSHQVTQMGQEVILRCVPISNHLYFYWYRQILGQKVEFLVSFYNNEISEKSEIFDDQFSVERPDGSNFTLKIRSTKLEDSAMYFCASRQGPGETQYFGPGTRLLVL.

V is TRBV5-1 and J is TRBJ2-1; TRBD1 matches at 7 bases. This CDR3 comprises 16 residues. The ends lost 2 bases at V and 4 bases at J; junction bases unmatched: 9. Germline values: CDR1 SGHRS, CDR2 YFSETQ. CDR3: CASSLPAGGTYNEQFF. DNA for the CDR3: TGCGCCAGCAGCTTACCGGCAGGGGGTACATACAATGAGCAGTTCTTC.

V is TRBV7-9 and J is TRBJ2-5, with D possibly TRBD2 on 6 matching bases. TRBJ2-7 explains the end of the DNA better; the J call may be wrong. The CDR3 sequence is 12 residues long. Germline V gene data show CDR1 as SEHNR and CDR2 as FQNEAQ (reference sequence). The CDR3 sequence: CASSIRGGEQYF. The CDR3 coding sequence is TGTGCCAGCAGCATAAGGGGAGGCGAGCAGTACTTC.

This chain joins TRBV2 and TRBJ2-3; no firm D call. Trimming took off 6 bases at V and 4 bases at J, with 17 bases between the two ends. Germline-derived CDR1 and CDR2 are SNHLY and FYNNEI. This CDR3 comprises 15 residues. The CDR3 here is CASRTIGPWADTQYF. As DNA, the CDR3 is TGTGCCAGCAGGACAATTGGGCCGTGGGCAGATACGCAGTATTTT.

This clone has ten or more counts. The rearrangement uses TRBV4-1 and TRBJ2-1; TRBD2 matches 11 bases. Germline CDR1 is MGHRA and CDR2 is YSYEKL. V gave up 1 base and J gave up 10 bases; unmatched junction bases: 6. The CDR3 is 15 amino acids. The CDR3 loop reads CASSQGIAGGPEQFF. The CDR3 DNA sequence: TGCGCCAGCAGCCAAGGGATAGCGGGGGGGCCGGAGCAGTTCTTC.

This chain links TRBV5-4 with TRBJ1-2, with 9 bases that match TRBD1. The CDR3 has 15 residues. V shed 0 bases, J shed 6 bases, and the junction held 6 bases outside the gene matches. From germline, CDR1 is SGHNT and CDR2 YYREEE (reference sequence). The CDR3 region is CASSLGGDRDHGYTF. The CDR3 DNA is TGTGCCAGCAGCTTGGGAGGGGACAGGGACCATGGCTACACCTTC.